The 18 T cell receptor beta chains presented below share a single source sample, sequenced in a study of CD4+ T cells in melanoma. Repertoires were generated with immunoSEQ multiplex PCR, while TCRdb's copy carries only in-frame clones and drops some. There are about 9,600 clones in the sample; around 67% occur only once, and roughly 25% lies in the top ten. The sequenced sample consisted of cells from a culture (not recorded whether cultured in vitro). All receptors come from a human donor with melanoma.

This clone has more than one count but fewer than ten. V is TRBV6-5 and J is TRBJ1-2; TRBD1 matches at 8 bases. The J segment lost 2 bases and the V segment lost 6 bases, leaving 5 bases of the junction unmatched. This CDR3 has 14 amino acids. CDR1 is MNHEY, CDR2 SVGAGI, per germline. The CDR3 nucleotides are TGTGCCAGCAGACGGACAGGGCCCAACTATGGCTACACCTTC. It encodes CASRRTGPNYGYTF.

The V call is TRBV7-2, the J call TRBJ2-1; the D call may be TRBD1 or TRBD2 (5 bases each). Trimming pared 5 bases from V and 0 bases from J, leaving 14 bases between. Germline CDR1 reads SGHTA; CDR2 reads FQGNSA. This CDR3 spans 16 amino acids. The DNA of the CDR3 is TGTGCCAGCAGCCCCGGGGACGGCAGCTCCTACAATGAGCAGTTCTTC. Translating gives CASSPGDGSSYNEQFF.

V and J are TRBV18 and TRBJ2-1; D uncertain. Germline CDR1 KGHSH, CDR2 LQKENI. The CDR3 is 13 amino acids. V was shortened by 4 bases and J by 6 bases, with 10 bases between the two germline ends. Here the CDR3 DNA reads TGTGCCAGCTCACAGGGAACCGGCAATGAGCAGTTCTTC. It is translated as CASSQGTGNEQFF.

This clone was seen only once. V usage is TRBV2 and J usage is TRBJ2-5; 9 nucleotides agree with TRBD2. CDR3 length: 15 residues. Germline values: CDR1 SNHLY, CDR2 FYNNEI. After removal of 6 bases from V and 1 base from J, the junction contained 6 bases not matched to a gene. The CDR3 DNA follows: TGTGCCAGCAGGTCGGGACTAGCTAGCCAAGAGACCCAGTACTTC. The encoded protein is CASRSGLASQETQYF. The entire variable domain, with the rest obtained from reference TRBV2 and TRBJ2-5, is as follows: EPEVTQTPSHQVTQMGQEVILRCVPISNHLYFYWYRQILGQKVEFLVSFYNNEISEKSEIFDDQFSVERPDGSNFTLKIRSTKLEDSAMYFCASRSGLASQETQYFGPGTRLLVL.

This chain uses TRBV18 with TRBJ2-7; 7 nucleotides line up with TRBD2. Germline trimming cut 3 bases from V and 7 bases from J; bases unmatched to any gene: 6. Per the germline V gene, CDR1 is KGHSH and CDR2 is LQKENI. The CDR3 loop spans 13 amino acids. CDR3 bases: TGTGCCAGCTCACCGGCCAGGGACTATGAGCAGTACTTC. It codes for CASSPARDYEQYF. The full variable domain, in which reference TRBV18 and TRBJ2-7 provide the parts outside the CDR3, is NAGVMQNPRHLVRRRGQEARLRCSPMKGHSHVYWYRQLPEEGLKFMVYLQKENIIDESGMPKERFSAEFPKEGPSILRIQQVVRGDSAAYFCASSPARDYEQYFGPGTRLTVT.

V gene TRBV5-5 combines with J gene TRBJ1-2, with no clear D. The CDR3 has 13 residues. Trimming took 0 bases from V and 4 from J, leaving 7 bases between them. Germline V CDR1 and CDR2: SGHKS, YYEKEE (reference sequence). The CDR3 is CASSLGGVYGYTF. The CDR3 nucleotides are TGTGCCAGCAGCTTGGGGGGAGTCTATGGCTACACCTTC.

The chain joins TRBV6-5 to TRBJ2-3; TRBD1 might be the D (6 bases). V gave up 5 bases and J gave up 6 bases, with 15 bases separating them. The CDR3 is 14 amino acids. The V gene's germline CDR1 is MNHEY and CDR2 SVGAGI. CDR3 residues: CASSRDTRIDTQYF. The CDR3 DNA reads TGTGCCAGCAGTAGGGACACCAGAATCGATACGCAGTATTTT.

This chain joins TRBV9 and TRBJ2-7, with TRBD1 matching over 7 bases. Germline V gives CDR1 SGDLS, CDR2 YYNGEE. The CDR3 sequence is 14 residues long. After removal of 4 bases from V and 6 bases from J, the junction contained 10 bases not matched to a gene. The CDR3 DNA sequence: TGTGCCAGCAGCCCCGTGGTGGCAGGGGGCGAGCAGTACTTC. Its translation: CASSPVVAGGEQYF.

The genes are TRBV10-3 and TRBJ2-1; D is perhaps TRBD2 (5 bases). V was pared by 3 bases and J by 6 bases, with 15 bases between. CDR3 size: 15 residues. Per germline, CDR1 ENHRY and CDR2 SYGVKD. CDR3 sequence reads: CAISDSLTGINEQFF. In DNA form, the CDR3 reads TGTGCCATCAGTGATAGTTTGACGGGGATCAATGAGCAGTTCTTC.

The rearrangement joins TRBV9 to TRBJ2-1; 13 positions agree with TRBD2. The CDR3 loop spans 17 amino acids. V lost 5 bases and J lost 10; bases outside the gene matches: 15. From germline, CDR1 is SGDLS and CDR2 YYNGEE. In DNA form, the CDR3 reads TGTGCCAGCAGTGGATCGGGACTAGCGGGAACTAAGGGCGAGCAGTTCTTC. Translation gives CASSGSGLAGTKGEQFF.

The chain couples TRBV7-8 to TRBJ2-7; a weak D match, TRBD1 (6 bases). Trimming removed 2 bases at V and 3 bases at J, with 8 bases between. CDR3 length: 13 residues. Germline V CDR1 and CDR2: SGHVS, FQNEAQ. CDR3 sequence: CASSLNRVYEQYF. The DNA for the CDR3 is TGTGCCAGCAGCTTAAACAGGGTCTACGAGCAGTACTTC.

The rearrangement uses TRBV12-3 or TRBV12-4 and TRBJ1-1, with D possibly matching TRBD1 (6 bases). This CDR3 is 12 amino acids long. Trimming removed 2 bases from V and 6 bases from J, with 7 bases in between. Here the CDR3 reads CASSLRGAEAFF. The CDR3 DNA sequence: TGTGCCAGCAGTTTAAGGGGGGCTGAAGCTTTCTTT.

This chain joins TRBV19 and TRBJ2-1; 8 bases are a match to TRBD2. The CDR3 is 17 residues long. Germline CDR1 is LNHDA and CDR2 is SQIVND (reference sequence). The trim removed 5 bases at V and 8 bases at J, leaving 17 bases unmatched. CDR3 in DNA: TGTGCCAGTAGTCCCGACGTAGGGACTAGAGGTGGAGATGAGCAGTTCTTC. Protein product: CASSPDVGTRGGDEQFF.

The gene calls are TRBV5-1 and TRBJ2-7; D call uncertain. The CDR3 is made up of 14 amino acids. The ends were cut back, 0 bases at V and 0 bases at J, with 7 bases in the middle. The germline V gene encodes CDR1 SGHRS and CDR2 YFSETQ. In nucleotides, the CDR3 is TGCGCCAGCAGCTTGGGGGTCAGCTCCTACGAGCAGTACTTC. Translated: CASSLGVSSYEQYF.

This clone was seen a few times. This chain links TRBV3-1 (or the pseudogene TRBV3-2) with TRBJ1-5, with TRBD1 as a possible D gene (6 bases). V gave up 10 bases and J gave up 1 base, with 20 bases separating them. Germline assignment: CDR1 LGHDT and CDR2 YNNKEL (reference sequence). CDR3 length equals 16 residues. The CDR3 region has the DNA TGTGCCATAGGGGGTCCCAGGCCCCTCAGCAATCAGCCCCAGCATTTT. This gives the protein CAIGGPRPLSNQPQHF.

The chain combines TRBV5-1 with TRBJ2-3; D is possibly TRBD1 (6 bases). Trimming removed 1 base from V and 0 bases from J, with 9 bases in between. There are 15 residues in the CDR3. Germline V gene data show CDR1 as SGHRS and CDR2 as YFSETQ. The CDR3 coding sequence is TGCGCCAGCAGCTTGCAGGGGCGAAGCACAGATACGCAGTATTTT. Its translation: CASSLQGRSTDTQYF. The whole variable domain, filled in from reference TRBV5-1 and TRBJ2-3, reads KAGVTQTPRYLIKTRGQQVTLSCSPISGHRSVSWYQQTPGQGLQFLFEYFSETQRNKGNFPGRFSGRQFSNSRSEMNVSTLELGDSALYLCASSLQGRSTDTQYFGPGTRLTVL.

This chain connects TRBV6-5 to TRBJ1-3; possibly TRBD1 for D (6 bases). Deletions cut 4 bases from V and 4 bases from J, with 11 bases between. Looked up from germline, CDR1 is MNHEY and CDR2 is SVGAGI. This CDR3 has 14 amino acids. CDR3 sequence reads: CASSFGGRGNTIYF. The DNA of the CDR3 is TGTGCCAGCAGTTTCGGGGGGCGCGGAAACACCATATATTTT.

This clone was found a few times. CDR3 nucleotides: TGTGCCAGCAGCCCTTTCGGGACAGGGACCAACGAGCAGTACTTC. Residues: CASSPFGTGTNEQYF. The genes are TRBV3-1 (or the pseudogene TRBV3-2) and TRBJ2-7; 9 bases fit TRBD1. V lost 4 bases, J lost 5 bases, and 9 bases stayed unmatched. Germline V CDR1 and CDR2: LGHDT, YNNKEL (reference sequence). CDR3 length: 15 residues.